One and the same sample provided the 2 T cell receptor beta chains below, sequenced in a study of shared clonotypes between healthy human individuals. The method was immunoSEQ multiplex PCR; TCRdb's version includes in-frame clones alone and lacks a portion of them. The table lists about 380,000 clones, around 96% of them singletons, with approximately 0.32% in the top ten. The specimen sequenced was memory CD8+ T cells sorted from blood. Subset indicated: CD45RO+ cells pooled with CCR7-negative TemRA cells. The receptors derive from a man aged 30-40 years in good health.

The gene calls are TRBV11-2 and TRBJ2-7; unclear D gene. Trimming cost V 4 bases and J 2 bases, with 9 bases left between them. CDR1 SGHAT and CDR2 FQNNGV come from the germline V gene. The CDR3 loop spans 13 amino acids. The CDR3 region has the DNA TGTGCCAGCAGCTCGACATTTACCTACGAGCAGTACTTC. Amino acids: CASSSTFTYEQYF.

For this clone: Other DNA sequences from this sample encode an identical CDR3 as well. This chain links TRBV5-1 with TRBJ1-2; the D gene is possibly TRBD1 (5 bases). This CDR3 is built from 11 residues. The germline CDR1 and CDR2 sequences are SGHRS and YFSETQ. Trimming shortened V by 0 bases and J by 8 bases, and 5 bases separated the two germline ends. In nucleotides, the CDR3 is TGCGCCAGCAGCTTGGCAGGGGGCTACACCTTC. Residues: CASSLAGGYTF.